A single sample gave rise to the 10 T cell receptor beta chains below, sequenced in a study of T cell responses to AZD1222 COVID-19 vaccine. Profiling relied on immunoSEQ multiplex PCR, and the TCRdb table lists in-frame clones only, not all of them. The repertoire consists of 100,000 to 150,000 clones, with roughly 84% occurring once and the leading ten covering just under 10%. The source material was peripheral blood, sampled on day 0 of AZD1222 vaccination. The source is an adult in good health.

The chain links TRBV5-6 to TRBJ2-7, with D possibly TRBD2 on 6 matching bases. Trimming took 0 bases from V and 4 from J, leaving 11 bases between them. Germline V gene sequence: CDR1 SGHDT, CDR2 YYEEEE. The CDR3 length is 14 residues. The CDR3 is CASSLGTIQYEQYF. In nucleotides, the CDR3 is TGTGCCAGCAGCTTGGGGACTATACAATACGAGCAGTACTTC. Together with reference TRBV5-6 and TRBJ2-7, the CDR3 gives the full variable domain: DAGVTQSPTHLIKTRGQQVTLRCSPKSGHDTVSWYQQALGQGPQFIFQYYEEEERQRGNFPDRFSGHQFPNYSSELNVNALLLGDSALYLCASSLGTIQYEQYFGPGTRLTVT.

This chain joins TRBV11-2 and TRBJ2-3, with a weak D call TRBD2 (5 bases). The V gene's germline CDR1 is SGHAT and CDR2 FQNNGV. With 5 bases removed from V and 8 bases from J, the gap between germline ends came to 8 bases. The CDR3 spans 11 residues. The CDR3 DNA reads TGTGCCAGCAGCCCCGCGGGTACGCAGTATTTT. Its protein is CASSPAGTQYF.

The chain is built from TRBV28 and TRBJ2-5, with 11 bases lining up with TRBD1. Germline V CDR1 and CDR2: MDHEN, SYDVKM. This CDR3 is built from 15 residues. Trimming took 6 bases from V and 7 from J; bases not matched to a gene: 10. CDR3 sequence: CASSLPRGTGGTQYF. CDR3 nucleotides: TGTGCCAGCAGCCTCCCACGGGGGACAGGGGGGACCCAGTACTTC.

J is TRBJ2-1 and V is TRBV9; 13 positions match TRBD2. The CDR3 totals 18 residues. The junction had 6 bases not matched to a gene; V was cut back by 0 bases and J by 3 bases. The V gene's germline CDR1 is SGDLS and CDR2 YYNGEE. The CDR3 loop is CASSVELAGGPLYNEQFF. CDR3 bases: TGTGCCAGCAGCGTAGAACTAGCGGGGGGGCCCCTCTACAATGAGCAGTTCTTC.

The rearrangement uses TRBV11-1 and TRBJ1-1, with D possibly TRBD1 on 6 matching bases. The CDR3 covers 14 residues. Germline assignment: CDR1 SGHAT and CDR2 FQDESV (reference sequence). V lost 5 bases, J lost 0 bases, and 10 bases lay in between. The CDR3 is CASSRDMMNTEAFF. The CDR3 bases are TGTGCCAGCAGCCGGGACATGATGAACACTGAAGCTTTCTTT.

The chain joins TRBV5-1 to TRBJ1-2; D remains ambiguous. The CDR3 has 13 amino acids. V dropped 4 bases and J dropped 6 bases, with 13 bases sitting between them. The germline V gene encodes CDR1 SGHRS and CDR2 YFSETQ. DNA for the CDR3: TGCGCCAGCAGCCCATCTATGTGGGATGGCTACACCTTC. This sequence encodes CASSPSMWDGYTF. Full variable domain (outside the CDR3, taken from reference TRBV5-1 and TRBJ1-2): KAGVTQTPRYLIKTRGQQVTLSCSPISGHRSVSWYQQTPGQGLQFLFEYFSETQRNKGNFPGRFSGRQFSNSRSEMNVSTLELGDSALYLCASSPSMWDGYTFGSGTRLTVV.

This chain uses TRBV4-3 with TRBJ2-7; TRBD2 matches at 11 bases. The CDR3 has 17 residues. Germline V lookup: CDR1 LGHNA, CDR2 YSLEER. V lost 2 bases and J lost 3; bases outside the gene matches: 9. The CDR3 nucleotides read TGCGCCAGCAGCCAAAGTATAGCGGGAGGGCCTAACTACGAGCAGTACTTC. Amino acid sequence: CASSQSIAGGPNYEQYF.

The V and J genes are TRBV27 and TRBJ2-7, with D perhaps TRBD1 (6 bases). Trimming pared 3 bases from V and 0 bases from J, leaving 12 bases between. Germline assignment: CDR1 MNHEY and CDR2 SMNVEV (reference sequence). The CDR3 is 15 amino acids. CDR3 sequence reads: CASSFGTSSSYEQYF. The CDR3, as DNA: TGTGCCAGCAGTTTCGGGACATCCAGCTCCTACGAGCAGTACTTC.

The chain couples TRBV4-2 to TRBJ2-1, with TRBD2 matching over 11 bases. The germline V gene encodes CDR1 LGHNA and CDR2 YNFKEQ. This CDR3 has 17 residues. V gave up 0 bases and J gave up 3 bases; unmatched junction bases: 4. CDR3 nucleotide sequence: TGTGCCAGCAGCCAAGATCGGGGGACTAGCGGCTACAATGAGCAGTTCTTC. Translating gives CASSQDRGTSGYNEQFF.

The chain links TRBV7-9 to TRBJ2-1; 7 bases agree with TRBD1. Trimming removed 6 bases from V and 0 bases from J; junction bases left unmatched: 5. CDR1 is SEHNR, CDR2 FQNEAQ, per germline (reference sequence). This CDR3 is 15 amino acids long. CDR3 region: CASSGTAHSYNEQFF. The CDR3 nucleotides read TGTGCCAGCAGTGGGACAGCACACTCCTACAATGAGCAGTTCTTC.